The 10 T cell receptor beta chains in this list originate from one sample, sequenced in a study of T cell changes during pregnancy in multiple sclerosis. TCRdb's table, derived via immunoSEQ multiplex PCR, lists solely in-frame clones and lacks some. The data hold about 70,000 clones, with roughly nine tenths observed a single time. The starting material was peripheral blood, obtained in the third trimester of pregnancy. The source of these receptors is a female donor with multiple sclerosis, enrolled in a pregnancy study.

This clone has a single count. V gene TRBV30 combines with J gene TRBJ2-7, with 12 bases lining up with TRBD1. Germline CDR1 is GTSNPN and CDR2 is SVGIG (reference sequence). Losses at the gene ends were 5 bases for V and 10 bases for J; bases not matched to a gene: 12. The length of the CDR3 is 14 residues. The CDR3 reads CAWETGTGGAVQYF. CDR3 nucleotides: TGTGCCTGGGAGACAGGGACAGGGGGCGCGGTACAGTACTTC.

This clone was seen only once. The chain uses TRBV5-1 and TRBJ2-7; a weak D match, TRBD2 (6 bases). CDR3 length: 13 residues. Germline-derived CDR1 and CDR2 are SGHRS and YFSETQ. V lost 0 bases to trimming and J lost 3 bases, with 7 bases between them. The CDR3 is CASSLGGVYEQYF. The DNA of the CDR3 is TGCGCCAGCAGCTTGGGGGGGGTCTACGAGCAGTACTTC.

The CDR3: CASSLGSGSNEQFF. The CDR3 bases are TGCGCCAGCAGCTTGGGTAGCGGGAGTAATGAGCAGTTCTTC. The chain couples TRBV5-1 to TRBJ2-1; TRBD2 matches at 9 bases. This CDR3 contains 14 residues. Germline trimming cut 0 bases from V and 7 bases from J; bases unmatched to any gene: 2. CDR1 SGHRS and CDR2 YFSETQ come from the germline V gene.

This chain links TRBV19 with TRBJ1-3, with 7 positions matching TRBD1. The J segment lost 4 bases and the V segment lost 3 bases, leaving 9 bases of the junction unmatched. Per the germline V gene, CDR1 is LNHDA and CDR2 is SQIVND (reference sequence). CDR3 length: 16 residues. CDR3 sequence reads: CASSMRARGNGNTIYF. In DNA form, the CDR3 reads TGTGCCAGTAGTATGAGAGCCAGGGGGAACGGAAACACCATATATTTT. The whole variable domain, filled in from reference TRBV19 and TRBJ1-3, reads DGGITQSPKYLFRKEGQNVTLSCEQNLNHDAMYWYRQDPGQGLRLIYYSQIVNDFQKGDIAEGYSVSREKKESFPLTVTSAQKNPTAFYLCASSMRARGNGNTIYFGEGSWLTVV.

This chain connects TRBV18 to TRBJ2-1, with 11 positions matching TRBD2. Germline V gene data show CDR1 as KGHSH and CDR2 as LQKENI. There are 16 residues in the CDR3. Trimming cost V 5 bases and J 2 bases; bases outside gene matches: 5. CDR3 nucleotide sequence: TGTGCCAGCTCATGGGGACTAGCGGTAGCCTACAATGAGCAGTTCTTC. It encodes CASSWGLAVAYNEQFF.

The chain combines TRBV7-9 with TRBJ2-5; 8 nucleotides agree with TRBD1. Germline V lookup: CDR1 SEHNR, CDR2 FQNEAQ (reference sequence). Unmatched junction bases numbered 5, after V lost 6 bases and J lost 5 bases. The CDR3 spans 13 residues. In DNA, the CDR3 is TGTGCCAGCAGTTCCAGGGGGCGGGAGACCCAGTACTTC. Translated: CASSSRGRETQYF. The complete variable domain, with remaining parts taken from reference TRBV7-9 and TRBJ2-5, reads DTGVSQNPRHKITKRGQNVTFRCDPISEHNRLYWYRQTLGQGPEFLTYFQNEAQLEKSRLLSDRFSAERPKGSFSTLEIQRTEQGDSAMYLCASSSRGRETQYFGPGTRLLVL.

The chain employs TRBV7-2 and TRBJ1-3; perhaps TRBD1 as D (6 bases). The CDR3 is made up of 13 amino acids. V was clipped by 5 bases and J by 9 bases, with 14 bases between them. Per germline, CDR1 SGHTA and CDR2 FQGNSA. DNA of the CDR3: TGTGCCAGCAGCCCGGATCAAGGGGGCACCATATATTTT. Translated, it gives CASSPDQGGTIYF.

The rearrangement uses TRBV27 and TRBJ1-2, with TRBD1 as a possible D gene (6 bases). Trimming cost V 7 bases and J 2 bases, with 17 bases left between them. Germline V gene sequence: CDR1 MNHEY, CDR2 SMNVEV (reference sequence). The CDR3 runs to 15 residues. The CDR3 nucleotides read TGTGCCAGCACCCAACAGGGATTAGGGAACTATGGCTACACCTTC. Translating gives CASTQQGLGNYGYTF.

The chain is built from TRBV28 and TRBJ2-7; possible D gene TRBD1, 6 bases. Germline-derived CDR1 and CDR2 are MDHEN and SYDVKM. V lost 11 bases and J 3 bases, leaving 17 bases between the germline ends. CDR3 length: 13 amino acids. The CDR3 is CASHPQGNYEQYF. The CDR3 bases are TGTGCCTCCCACCCTCAGGGGAACTACGAGCAGTACTTC.

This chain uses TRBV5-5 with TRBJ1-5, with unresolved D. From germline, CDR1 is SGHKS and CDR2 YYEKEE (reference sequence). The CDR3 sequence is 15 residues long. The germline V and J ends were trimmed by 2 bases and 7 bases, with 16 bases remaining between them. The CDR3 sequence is CASSLELREGQPQHF. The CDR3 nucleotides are TGTGCCAGCAGCTTAGAACTCCGGGAGGGACAGCCCCAGCATTTT. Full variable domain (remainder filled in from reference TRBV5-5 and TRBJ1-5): DAGVTQSPTHLIKTRGQQVTLRCSPISGHKSVSWYQQVLGQGPQFIFQYYEKEERGRGNFPDRFSARQFPNYSSELNVNALLLGDSALYLCASSLELREGQPQHFGDGTRLSIL.